The 10 T cell receptor beta chains below all came from one sample that was sequenced in a study of beta chain features in type 1 diabetes. Study observations and caveats: Type 1 diabetes patients had moderately but significantly shorter TCRB CDR3s in all four CD4+ subsets.

Sequencing targeted expressed TCRB transcripts, as all isolated RNA had been reverse transcribed. Profiled with immunoSEQ multiplex PCR; TCRdb holds only in-frame clones, not every one. The sample carries hundreds of thousands of clones, about an eighth recorded once. The antigens of these receptors remain unknown. The material sequenced was naive CD4+ T cells from blood. The source of these receptors is a man younger than 35 with type 1 diabetes.

This clone has only a few counts. The J gene is TRBJ1-1, the V gene TRBV6-6, with D possibly TRBD1 on 5 matching bases. V gave up 6 bases and J gave up 5 bases, with 10 bases separating them. The CDR3 length is 12 residues. Germline CDR1 is MNHNY and CDR2 is SVGAGI (reference sequence). In nucleotides, the CDR3 is TGTGCCAGCAGAACCAGGGATACTGAAGCTTTCTTT. Translating it yields CASRTRDTEAFF.

V gene TRBV5-1 combines with J gene TRBJ2-7, with 9 bases identical to TRBD1. Germline lookup yields CDR1 SGHRS and CDR2 YFSETQ. CDR3 length: 16 amino acids. Trimming cost V 3 bases and J 2 bases; bases outside gene matches: 9. This CDR3 is CASSWGPGQGTYEQYF. CDR3 bases: TGCGCCAGCAGCTGGGGGCCGGGACAGGGCACCTACGAGCAGTACTTC.

This clone showed up just a few times. The V and J genes are TRBV6-5 and TRBJ2-2; 8 nucleotides align to TRBD1. V trimming: 4 bases; J trimming: 2 bases; junction bases outside the gene matches: 0. Germline V lookup: CDR1 MNHEY, CDR2 SVGAGI. CDR3 length: 14 amino acids. For the CDR3, the DNA is TGTGCCAGCAGTTCAGGGGGCAACACCGGGGAGCTGTTTTTT. Its protein product is CASSSGGNTGELFF.

The rearrangement uses TRBV28 and TRBJ2-1, with D perhaps matching TRBD2 (5 bases). From germline, CDR1 is MDHEN and CDR2 SYDVKM. V lost 5 bases and J lost 9, with 17 bases in between. CDR3 size: 14 residues. CDR3 residues: CASSPSGKFGEQFF. The DNA of the CDR3 is TGTGCCAGCAGTCCCTCCGGGAAGTTCGGTGAGCAGTTCTTC. Full variable domain (missing parts from reference TRBV28 and TRBJ2-1): DVKVTQSSRYLVKRTGEKVFLECVQDMDHENMFWYRQDPGLGLRLIYFSYDVKMKEKGDIPEGYSVSREKKERFSLILESASTNQTSMYLCASSPSGKFGEQFFGPGTRLTVL.

This clone was counted only a few times. This chain connects TRBV9 to TRBJ2-1, with D possibly being TRBD1 (6 bases). V lost 3 bases, J lost 0 bases, and 10 bases lay in between. There are 15 residues in the CDR3. The germline V gene encodes CDR1 SGDLS and CDR2 YYNGEE. The CDR3 spells CASSEQGDSYNEQFF. DNA for the CDR3: TGTGCCAGCAGCGAACAGGGTGACTCCTACAATGAGCAGTTCTTC.

This clone has only a few counts. The chain combines TRBV6-5 with TRBJ1-2, with 7 bases aligning to TRBD1. V lost 4 bases to trimming and J lost 8 bases; unmatched junction nucleotides: 7. Germline V gives CDR1 MNHEY, CDR2 SVGAGI. This CDR3 is built from 13 residues. CDR3 in amino acids: CASSFRQGSGYTF. In nucleotides, the CDR3 is TGTGCCAGCAGTTTCCGACAGGGCAGCGGCTACACCTTC.

V is TRBV7-2 and J is TRBJ2-5; 9 nucleotides line up with TRBD2. The CDR3 runs 17 residues. V dropped 5 bases and J dropped 7; count of bases not matched to a gene: 17. Germline-derived CDR1 and CDR2 are SGHTA and FQGNSA. DNA of the CDR3: TGTGCCAGCAGCCCTAGGCCTAGCGGGGAACGACGGGGGACCCAGTACTTC. This translates into CASSPRPSGERRGTQYF.

This sequence joins TRBV19 and TRBJ1-2, with D perhaps TRBD1 (5 bases). Germline assignment: CDR1 LNHDA and CDR2 SQIVND (reference sequence). This CDR3 is built from 16 residues. Deletions cut 7 bases from V and 1 base from J, with 19 bases between. CDR3 loop: CASTSDGGRFNYGYTF. The CDR3 DNA reads as TGTGCCAGTACCTCCGATGGGGGACGGTTTAACTATGGCTACACCTTC.

Turning to this clone: In the same sample, other DNA sequences code for this CDR3. The V gene is TRBV5-1, the J gene TRBJ2-6; D ambiguous. The germline V gene has CDR1 SGHRS and CDR2 YFSETQ. The V end lost 4 bases, the J end lost 0 bases, and 8 bases lay between the germline ends. This CDR3 has 15 residues. The CDR3 region has the DNA TGCGCCAGCAGCATCAGCCTCTCTGGGGCCAACGTCCTGACTTTC. Amino acids: CASSISLSGANVLTF.

The rearrangement uses TRBV2 and TRBJ1-2, with unresolved D. This CDR3 has 14 amino acids. Trimming removed 3 bases from V and 4 bases from J, with 12 bases in between. The V gene's germline CDR1 is SNHLY and CDR2 FYNNEI. DNA of the CDR3: TGTGCCAGCAGTGACCAGGTGGAAAGCTATGGCTACACCTTC. This gives the protein CASSDQVESYGYTF.